This T cell receptor (beta chain) was recorded in a study of shared clonotypes between healthy human individuals. The study, taken as a whole, reports: Specimens sampled were limited to blood, with tissue repertoires likely differing. In contrast to clonotypes shared by all four donors, non-shared clonotypes had lower generation probabilities. Generally, naive subsets (rather than memory subsets) showed larger estimated richness.

CDR3 size: 17 residues. Germline V CDR1 and CDR2: SQVTM, ANQGSEA. V was clipped by 4 bases and J by 7 bases; unmatched bases: 15. Each subset's genomic DNA was shared equally among a number of immunoSEQ plates. The repertoire was sequenced with immunoSEQ multiplex PCR; TCRdb's copy has only in-frame clones and lacks some. The table shows some 1.5 million clones, with 95% to 99% occurring only once. This clone showed up just once. Its antigen is currently unknown. The receptor's source is a man between 25 and 39 years old in good health. The rearrangement joins TRBV29-1 to TRBJ2-2, with 10 bases aligning to TRBD1. Material: naive CD4+ T cells sorted from blood. Subset defined: CD45RA+ positively selected. CDR3 in DNA: TGCAGCGTTGGCCCATTGGACAGGGGGTACAGCGGCGGGGAGCTGTTTTTT. Translating it yields CSVGPLDRGYSGGELFF.